These 27 T cell receptor beta chains were all obtained from the same sample, sequenced in a study of TIL therapy for anti-PD-1-resistant metastatic lung cancer. The libraries were made with immunoSEQ v3. Here immunoSEQ multiplex PCR was the method, and the copy in TCRdb shows in-frame clones only, minus some. The table has about 15,000 clones, roughly 82% seen once. This sample's time point: pre-treatment sample, taken before nivolumab and TIL therapy. The material sequenced was blood, taken at baseline. The source is a person aged 25-85 years with non-small cell lung cancer.

V and J are TRBV28 and TRBJ1-4; possibly TRBD1 for D (6 bases). The germline V and J ends were trimmed by 6 bases and 7 bases, with 15 bases remaining between them. This CDR3 has 14 amino acids. Germline V lookup: CDR1 MDHEN, CDR2 SYDVKM. In DNA form, the CDR3 reads TGTGCCAGCAGCAGTGGGGGGGGCCTTGAAAAACTGTTTTTT. Its translation: CASSSGGGLEKLFF.

The rearrangement uses TRBV5-4 and TRBJ2-3; 10 bases agree with TRBD2. In germline, CDR1 is SGHNT, CDR2 YYREEE (reference sequence). V shed 1 base and J 4 bases; nucleotides not matched to a gene: 9. The CDR3 consists of 17 residues. Here the CDR3 DNA reads TGTGCCAGCAGCTTGATAGCCCTAGCGGGAGTAGCAGATACGCAGTATTTT. Protein sequence: CASSLIALAGVADTQYF.

The rearrangement links TRBV7-9 to TRBJ1-4; TRBD1 matches 7 bases. Germline-derived CDR1 and CDR2 are SEHNR and FQNEAQ (reference sequence). This CDR3 contains 16 residues. Trimming removed 3 bases from V and 6 bases from J; junction bases left unmatched: 10. CDR3 in amino acids: CASSFSKQGLHEKLFF. The CDR3 DNA follows: TGTGCCAGCAGCTTTAGTAAACAGGGGCTTCATGAAAAACTGTTTTTT.

Here the CDR3 reads CASSLGPGYNEKLFF. DNA of the CDR3: TGTGCCAGCAGCTTGGGTCCGGGGTACAATGAAAAACTGTTTTTT. The rearrangement links TRBV5-6 to TRBJ1-4, with D unresolved. The germline gives CDR1 SGHDT, CDR2 YYEEEE. V was trimmed by 0 bases and J by 5 bases, leaving 11 bases between them. CDR3 length equals 15 residues.

The chain employs TRBV19 and TRBJ1-5, with 7 bases aligning to TRBD1. V lost 5 bases, J lost 2 bases, and 6 bases stayed unmatched. The germline CDR1 and CDR2 sequences are LNHDA and SQIVND (reference sequence). This CDR3 comprises 15 residues. CDR3 loop: CASSPGQHRNQPQHF. DNA of the CDR3: TGTGCCAGTAGTCCGGGACAGCACCGCAATCAGCCCCAGCATTTT.

This clone was seen a single time. The genes are TRBV7-6 and TRBJ2-7, with a weak D call TRBD2 (7 bases). Germline V gene lookup returns CDR1 SGHVS and CDR2 FNYEAQ. This CDR3 spans 17 amino acids. With 0 bases removed from V and 3 bases from J, the gap between germline ends came to 18 bases. The CDR3 sequence: CASSLAGGAGSGYEQYF. The CDR3 DNA reads as TGTGCCAGCAGCTTAGCAGGGGGGGCAGGGAGCGGCTACGAGCAGTACTTC.

The chain is built from TRBV15 and TRBJ2-5; D is undetermined. V was pared by 1 base and J by 0 bases, with 6 bases between. The germline V gene encodes CDR1 LNHNV and CDR2 YYDKDF (reference sequence). The CDR3 sequence is 14 residues long. The CDR3 DNA reads as TGTGCCACCAGCAGAGGCCTAGACCAAGAGACCCAGTACTTC. Amino acid sequence: CATSRGLDQETQYF.

This clone appeared once. The CDR3 coding sequence is TGCGCCAGCAGCCAACCGGGACAGGGGAGAGCTAATGAAAAACTGTTTTTT. This translates into CASSQPGQGRANEKLFF. The chain couples TRBV4-3 to TRBJ1-4, with 10 bases lining up with TRBD1. This CDR3 spans 17 amino acids. V shed 2 bases, J shed 3 bases, and the junction held 6 bases outside the gene matches. Germline CDR1 is LGHNA and CDR2 is YSLEER.

This chain connects TRBV7-9 to TRBJ1-4, with unresolved D. Per the germline V gene, CDR1 is SEHNR and CDR2 is FQNEAQ (reference sequence). Trimming removed 1 base from V and 8 bases from J, with 17 bases in between. This CDR3 has 16 residues. The CDR3 coding sequence is TGTGCCAGCAGCTTAGGTTCGACCGTTACCAAGGAAAAACTGTTTTTT. This sequence encodes CASSLGSTVTKEKLFF.

The gene calls are TRBV6-1 and TRBJ1-1, with D perhaps matching TRBD1 (6 bases). The CDR3 has 17 amino acids. V was clipped by 2 bases and J by 1 base, with 17 bases between them. The germline gives CDR1 MNHNS, CDR2 SASEGT. The CDR3 spells CASSESFGVDRNTEAFF. The CDR3, as DNA: TGTGCCAGCAGTGAATCCTTTGGGGTGGACAGGAACACTGAAGCTTTCTTT.

This clone was counted once. This sequence joins TRBV2 and TRBJ1-5; tentative D call: TRBD1 (6 bases). CDR1 SNHLY and CDR2 FYNNEI come from the germline V gene. The CDR3 sequence is 15 residues long. V gave up 1 base and J gave up 1 base, with 8 bases separating them. CDR3: CASSEEQGSNQPQHF. The CDR3 DNA sequence: TGTGCCAGCAGTGAAGAACAGGGAAGCAATCAGCCCCAGCATTTT. Together with reference TRBV2 and TRBJ1-5, the CDR3 gives the full variable domain: EPEVTQTPSHQVTQMGQEVILRCVPISNHLYFYWYRQILGQKVEFLVSFYNNEISEKSEIFDDQFSVERPDGSNFTLKIRSTKLEDSAMYFCASSEEQGSNQPQHFGDGTRLSIL.

Here the CDR3 reads CASSIGLYSGELFF. The CDR3 region has the DNA TGTGCCAGTAGTATCGGGCTATACAGCGGGGAGCTGTTTTTT. V gene TRBV19 combines with J gene TRBJ2-2; unclear D gene. This CDR3 region has 14 residues. Germline V CDR1 and CDR2: LNHDA, SQIVND (reference sequence). Trimming took 3 bases from V and 7 from J, leaving 12 bases between them. Drawing the rest from reference TRBV19 and TRBJ2-2, the complete variable domain is DGGITQSPKYLFRKEGQNVTLSCEQNLNHDAMYWYRQDPGQGLRLIYYSQIVNDFQKGDIAEGYSVSREKKESFPLTVTSAQKNPTAFYLCASSIGLYSGELFFGEGSRLTVL.

The gene calls are TRBV28 and TRBJ2-3; 9 nucleotides align to TRBD2. This CDR3 has 13 residues. The V gene end was trimmed by 11 bases and the J gene end by 2 bases; junction bases not matched to a gene: 5. Germline values: CDR1 MDHEN, CDR2 SYDVKM. DNA of the CDR3: TGTGCCGTTAGCGGGGGCCACACAGATACGCAGTATTTT. It is translated as CAVSGGHTDTQYF.

The J gene is TRBJ2-2, the V gene TRBV27; D is perhaps TRBD1 or TRBD2 (5 bases each). The germline gives CDR1 MNHEY, CDR2 SMNVEV (reference sequence). V was pared by 6 bases and J by 3 bases, with 17 bases between. This CDR3 contains 16 residues. CDR3 loop: CASSPSGTGHTGELFF. CDR3 DNA: TGTGCCAGCAGCCCGTCAGGGACGGGCCACACCGGGGAGCTGTTTTTT.

V and J are TRBV28 and TRBJ1-2; TRBD1 might be the D (5 bases). The CDR3 sequence is 14 residues long. The ends were cut back, 5 bases at V and 0 bases at J, with 10 bases in the middle. Germline V lookup: CDR1 MDHEN, CDR2 SYDVKM. CDR3 protein: CASSDRRTNYGYTF. In DNA, the CDR3 is TGTGCCAGCAGTGACAGACGGACTAACTATGGCTACACCTTC.

The chain joins TRBV18 to TRBJ1-5; perhaps TRBD1 as D (5 bases). The V and J ends lost 0 bases and 6 bases respectively, with 18 bases between them. Germline loops: CDR1 KGHSH, CDR2 LQKENI. The CDR3 loop spans 17 amino acids. DNA for the CDR3: TGTGCCAGCTCACCACCGGAGGAAGCGGATGGGGGTCAGCCCCAGCATTTT. Its protein product is CASSPPEEADGGQPQHF.

The chain links TRBV7-3 to TRBJ2-3, with a weak D call TRBD2 (6 bases). The CDR3 runs to 18 residues. Germline values: CDR1 SGHTA, CDR2 FQGTGA. V dropped 1 base and J dropped 6 bases, with 23 bases sitting between them. The CDR3 protein is CASSLISGSRPAGDTQYF. Written as DNA, the CDR3 is TGTGCCAGCAGCTTAATATCCGGTAGCCGCCCGGCGGGGGATACGCAGTATTTT.

Here the CDR3 reads CASSVGSHSDNEQFF. In nucleotides, the CDR3 is TGTGCCAGCAGCGTAGGGTCTCATTCGGACAATGAGCAGTTCTTC. This chain joins TRBV9 and TRBJ2-1; D is undetermined. Per the germline V gene, CDR1 is SGDLS and CDR2 is YYNGEE. This CDR3 has 15 residues. V gave up 0 bases and J gave up 5 bases, with 12 bases separating them.

The rearrangement joins TRBV5-4 to TRBJ1-1, with D unresolved. The V gene's germline CDR1 is SGHNT and CDR2 YYREEE (reference sequence). The CDR3 runs to 14 residues. Between the trimmed V and J ends, which lost 0 bases and 4 bases, there was a span of 10 bases. CDR3 nucleotides: TGTGCCAGCAGCTTGGACCTAGGGAGCACTGAAGCTTTCTTT. Translating it yields CASSLDLGSTEAFF.

The chain joins TRBV6-1 to TRBJ2-1, with 8 bases identical to TRBD2. The ends lost 2 bases at V and 7 bases at J; junction bases unmatched: 10. Germline-derived CDR1 and CDR2 are MNHNS and SASEGT. This CDR3 has 16 amino acids. CDR3 loop: CASSELRLAIRNEQFF. The CDR3 DNA follows: TGTGCCAGCAGTGAACTTAGACTAGCGATTCGGAATGAGCAGTTCTTC.

The genes are TRBV28 and TRBJ2-7; 7 bases are shared with TRBD1. Germline V CDR1 and CDR2: MDHEN, SYDVKM. The CDR3 loop spans 11 amino acids. Trimming cost V 4 bases and J 9 bases; bases outside gene matches: 3. CDR3 residues: CASSSGQVQYV. CDR3 nucleotide sequence: TGTGCCAGCAGTTCAGGACAGGTGCAGTACGTC.

The sample holds one count of this clone. This chain uses TRBV11-3 with TRBJ2-7; D unresolved. CDR3 length equals 11 residues. CDR1 SGHNT and CDR2 YENEEA come from the germline V gene. Trimming stripped 4 bases from V and 7 bases from J, with 8 bases between. The CDR3: CASSYGREQYV. The DNA of the CDR3 is TGTGCCAGCAGCTACGGACGGGAGCAGTACGTC.

The J gene is TRBJ1-3, the V gene TRBV25-1; no firm D call. CDR1 MGHDK and CDR2 SYGVNS come from the germline V gene. Trimming left V 7 bases short and J 5 bases short, with 18 bases between. The CDR3 length is 15 residues. For the CDR3, the DNA is TGTGCCAGCACCTGGCGGGCTCCCTTTCGAAACACCATATATTTT. It specifies CASTWRAPFRNTIYF.

The gene calls are TRBV13 and TRBJ2-1, with D possibly matching TRBD1 (5 bases). Germline V gene sequence: CDR1 PRHDT, CDR2 FYEKMQ (reference sequence). The CDR3 spans 16 residues. V shed 0 bases and J shed 4 bases, with 13 bases lying between them. The CDR3 nucleotides are TGTGCCAGCAGCTTAGGTACAGGAGTTTATTACAATGAGCAGTTCTTC. Translation: CASSLGTGVYYNEQFF.

This chain uses TRBV18 with TRBJ2-7; maybe TRBD2 (5 bases). The CDR3 has 14 residues. Germline V gene data show CDR1 as KGHSH and CDR2 as LQKENI. V was cut by 4 bases and J by 6 bases, with 16 bases left in between. CDR3 nucleotide sequence: TGTGCCAGCTCACGGATAGAAGCGGCTGGCGAGCAGTACTTC. Translated, it gives CASSRIEAAGEQYF. Complete variable domain (other parts from reference TRBV18 and TRBJ2-7): NAGVMQNPRHLVRRRGQEARLRCSPMKGHSHVYWYRQLPEEGLKFMVYLQKENIIDESGMPKERFSAEFPKEGPSILRIQQVVRGDSAAYFCASSRIEAAGEQYFGPGTRLTVT.

This chain joins TRBV7-8 and TRBJ1-1, with a possible D match to TRBD1 (5 bases). The V gene lost 4 bases and the J gene lost 1 base, with 19 bases spanning the gap. The germline V gene encodes CDR1 SGHVS and CDR2 FQNEAQ. The CDR3 extends over 17 amino acids. In nucleotides, the CDR3 is TGTGCCAGCAGCTCTTCACCCCCCCGACAGAGGAACACTGAAGCTTTCTTT. Its protein is CASSSSPPRQRNTEAFF. Together with reference TRBV7-8 and TRBJ1-1, the CDR3 gives the full variable domain: GAGVSQSPRYKVAKRGQDVALRCDPISGHVSLFWYQQALGQGPEFLTYFQNEAQLDKSGLPSDRFFAERPEGSVSTLKIQRTQQEDSAVYLCASSSSPPRQRNTEAFFGQGTRLTVV.

This clone was detected only a few times. V is TRBV7-2 and J is TRBJ1-4; weak D call: TRBD1 (6 bases). The V gene's germline CDR1 is SGHTA and CDR2 FQGNSA. The CDR3 spans 15 residues. V was trimmed by 5 bases and J by 11 bases, leaving 21 bases between them. CDR3 sequence (DNA): TGTGCCAGCAGCACCTTTCAGACAGGAAGGGGGAAACTGTTTTTT. Translated: CASSTFQTGRGKLFF.